The present T cell receptor beta chain was sequenced within a study of T cell responses to AZD1222 COVID-19 vaccine. Produced via immunoSEQ multiplex PCR; TCRdb's table is partial and in-frame only. The sample has 96,000 or so clones; nearly 90% are singletons. Study findings and constraints: Vaccine-associated CD4 TCRs spanned spike, dominant at 160-218 and 743-854.

Germline CDR1 is SGHDN and CDR2 is FVKESK. This CDR3 has 17 amino acids. V was shortened by 3 bases and J by 7 bases, with 22 bases between the two germline ends. As to this clone: Its antigen is still unknown.

The chain is built from TRBV14 and TRBJ1-3, with D possibly TRBD1 on 6 matching bases. This sample comprised peripheral blood, obtained on day 0 of AZD1222 vaccination. This clonotype was obtained from an adult in good health. DNA of the CDR3: TGTGCCAGCAGCCAGACGGGCCAGACAGGACTGATGAACACCATATATTTT. Its protein product is CASSQTGQTGLMNTIYF.